The 30 T cell receptor beta chains given below trace back to one sample, sequenced in a study of blood T cell repertoires in COVID-19. The method was immunoSEQ multiplex PCR; TCRdb's version includes in-frame clones alone and lacks a portion of them. The sample lists over 200,000 clones, 70% to 90% occurring once. The sample consisted of PBMCs or T cells enriched from blood (not recorded which). The source of these receptors is a woman in her forties or fifties who had recovered from COVID-19.

The count of this clone is one. V usage is TRBV6-5 and J usage is TRBJ2-2; 7 positions match TRBD1. The germline CDR1 and CDR2 sequences are MNHEY and SVGAGI. Trimming cost V 1 base and J 8 bases; bases outside gene matches: 7. The CDR3 contains 15 residues. The CDR3 nucleotides are TGTGCCAGCAGTTACTTCCCGACAGGGATTGGGGAGCTGTTTTTT. This encodes CASSYFPTGIGELFF.

This chain connects TRBV4-1 to TRBJ1-1; D possibly corresponds to TRBD1 (5 bases). Germline-derived CDR1 and CDR2 are MGHRA and YSYEKL. The V gene lost 0 bases and the J gene lost 5 bases, with 13 bases spanning the gap. The CDR3 spans 15 residues. In DNA form, the CDR3 reads TGCGCCAGCAGCCAAGACCTGATGGCAGGGACTGAAGCTTTCTTT. It translates to CASSQDLMAGTEAFF.

The chain carries TRBV28 and TRBJ1-1; D is unclear. The V end was cut by 3 bases, the J end by 0 bases, with 5 bases between. The CDR3 spans 13 residues. Germline loops: CDR1 MDHEN, CDR2 SYDVKM. The CDR3 sequence: CASSFTLNTEAFF. CDR3 bases: TGTGCCAGCAGTTTTACATTGAACACTGAAGCTTTCTTT.

This chain uses TRBV6-6 with TRBJ1-3; TRBD1 aligns across 9 bases. CDR3 length equals 16 residues. Germline V gene data show CDR1 as MNHNY and CDR2 as SVGAGI (reference sequence). The trim removed 6 bases at V and 4 bases at J, leaving 10 bases unmatched. The CDR3 nucleotides read TGTGCCAGCAGGGGACAGGGTAGCGAGAGGGGAAACACCATATATTTT. It translates to CASRGQGSERGNTIYF.

CDR3 protein: CASSYLAGQFF. CDR3 DNA sequence: TGTGCCAGCAGTTATCTAGCGGGGCAGTTCTTC. The rearrangement uses TRBV28 and TRBJ2-1, with 8 bases that match TRBD2. Germline trimming cut 4 bases from V and 12 bases from J; bases unmatched to any gene: 2. Germline V gives CDR1 MDHEN, CDR2 SYDVKM. This CDR3 is built from 11 residues.

This sequence joins TRBV7-9 and TRBJ2-2; 7 positions match TRBD1. This CDR3 has 18 residues. The V and J ends lost 1 base and 6 bases, in that order; junction bases with no gene match: 14. Per germline, CDR1 SEHNR and CDR2 FQNEAQ (reference sequence). The CDR3 sequence is CASSLGLGQAEVSGELFF. DNA of the CDR3: TGTGCCAGCAGCTTAGGATTAGGACAGGCAGAGGTCTCCGGGGAGCTGTTTTTT.

This clone turned up a few times. The gene calls are TRBV6-5 and TRBJ2-5; maybe TRBD1 (5 bases). Trimming took off 0 bases at V and 3 bases at J, with 11 bases between the two ends. The CDR3 extends over 15 amino acids. Germline lookup yields CDR1 MNHEY and CDR2 SVGAGI. Here the CDR3 DNA reads TGTGCCAGCAGTTACTCCTGGACACACAAAGAGACCCAGTACTTC. Its translation: CASSYSWTHKETQYF.

The chain is built from TRBV7-6 and TRBJ2-1; TRBD1 matches 11 bases. This CDR3 is built from 17 residues. The germline V gene has CDR1 SGHVS and CDR2 FNYEAQ. Trimming took 2 bases from V and 7 from J; bases not matched to a gene: 10. The CDR3, as DNA: TGTGCCAGCAGCTTAAAGGGGTGGGACAGGGGGTGGAATGAGCAGTTCTTC. Translated, it gives CASSLKGWDRGWNEQFF.

The chain is built from TRBV10-3 and TRBJ2-7; perhaps TRBD1 as D (5 bases). The CDR3 totals 13 residues. Germline CDR1 reads ENHRY; CDR2 reads SYGVKD. Trimming left V 10 bases short and J 7 bases short, with 20 bases between. The CDR3: CATAPAGPLEQYF. In DNA, the CDR3 is TGTGCCACGGCCCCGGCAGGGCCCTTGGAGCAGTACTTC.

The chain couples TRBV5-1 to TRBJ2-7; 7 bases align to TRBD2. From germline, CDR1 is SGHRS and CDR2 YFSETQ. The CDR3 loop spans 16 amino acids. The ends lost 0 bases at V and 3 bases at J; junction bases unmatched: 9. Written as DNA, the CDR3 is TGCGCCAGCAGCTTGGAAGAAAGCCTAGCGGTCTACGAGCAGTACTTC. This gives the protein CASSLEESLAVYEQYF.

The chain employs TRBV5-1 and TRBJ1-1, with 10 bases identical to TRBD1. The V gene's germline CDR1 is SGHRS and CDR2 YFSETQ. The CDR3 runs 15 residues. V trimming: 0 bases; J trimming: 4 bases; junction bases outside the gene matches: 3. This CDR3 is CASSLEGQGTTEAFF. The DNA for the CDR3 is TGCGCCAGCAGCTTGGAGGGACAGGGGACCACTGAAGCTTTCTTT.

To note about this clone: Other DNA sequences in this specimen translate into the identical CDR3. The chain carries TRBV3-1 (or the pseudogene TRBV3-2) and TRBJ1-4, with a tentative D call TRBD1 (6 bases). From germline, CDR1 is LGHDT and CDR2 YNNKEL (reference sequence). CDR3 length: 13 residues. V was cut by 3 bases and J by 8 bases, with 10 bases left in between. The CDR3, as DNA: TGTGCCAGCAGCCAGAGGGGGTACGAAAAACTGTTTTTT. Protein product: CASSQRGYEKLFF.

V gene TRBV11-1 combines with J gene TRBJ1-1; D is unresolved. V was trimmed by 5 bases and J by 1 base, leaving 8 bases between them. CDR3 size: 13 residues. Germline CDR1 and CDR2: SGHAT and FQDESV (reference sequence). In DNA form, the CDR3 reads TGTGCCAGCAGCCAGGAGGGGAACACTGAAGCTTTCTTT. Translation: CASSQEGNTEAFF.

The chain recombines TRBV9 with TRBJ2-7, with 10 bases identical to TRBD1. The germline V gene encodes CDR1 SGDLS and CDR2 YYNGEE. The J segment lost 5 bases and the V segment lost 0 bases, leaving 2 bases of the junction unmatched. This CDR3 has 14 amino acids. The CDR3 protein is CASSVGQGANEQYF. In DNA, the CDR3 is TGTGCCAGCAGCGTAGGACAGGGGGCGAACGAGCAGTACTTC.

As DNA, the CDR3 is TGTGCCAGCAGCCATAATTCTGGGACAGGGGTGGCTTTCTTT. Amino acid sequence: CASSHNSGTGVAFF. The V gene is TRBV3-1 (or the pseudogene TRBV3-2), the J gene TRBJ1-1; 10 nucleotides agree with TRBD1. The CDR3 covers 14 residues. The trim removed 3 bases at V and 11 bases at J, leaving 9 bases unmatched. Germline CDR1 reads LGHDT; CDR2 reads YNNKEL (reference sequence).

The V call is TRBV6-5, the J call TRBJ2-3; D ambiguous. Germline CDR1 is MNHEY and CDR2 is SVGAGI. The CDR3 consists of 14 residues. Trimming took off 5 bases at V and 0 bases at J, with 9 bases between the two ends. The CDR3 loop is CASSIQRSTDTQYF. The CDR3 DNA reads as TGTGCCAGCAGTATACAAAGAAGCACAGATACGCAGTATTTT.

The rearrangement links TRBV19 to TRBJ1-5; D unclear. Trimming took 8 bases from V and 6 from J, leaving 32 bases between them. The V gene's germline CDR1 is LNHDA and CDR2 SQIVND (reference sequence). CDR3 length: 19 residues. This chain's CDR3 is CASHEYDPILRIGFQPQHF. The CDR3 region has the DNA TGTGCCAGTCACGAATACGATCCTATTCTGAGAATTGGTTTTCAGCCCCAGCATTTT. The complete variable domain, with remaining parts taken from reference TRBV19 and TRBJ1-5, reads DGGITQSPKYLFRKEGQNVTLSCEQNLNHDAMYWYRQDPGQGLRLIYYSQIVNDFQKGDIAEGYSVSREKKESFPLTVTSAQKNPTAFYLCASHEYDPILRIGFQPQHFGDGTRLSIL.

This chain uses TRBV23-1 with TRBJ1-4, with no clear D. TRBV23-1 has ORF status, its function being uncertain. Deletions cut 6 bases from V and 3 bases from J, with 11 bases between. CDR3 size: 14 residues. This chain's CDR3 is CASSHSVANEKLFF. The CDR3 DNA sequence: TGCGCCAGCAGCCACAGTGTAGCTAATGAAAAACTGTTTTTT.

The CDR3 loop is CASSTSGANYANEQFF. The CDR3, as DNA: TGCGCCAGCAGCACCAGCGGGGCAAATTACGCCAATGAGCAGTTCTTC. The gene calls are TRBV5-1 and TRBJ2-1, with 7 nucleotides matching TRBD2. The germline CDR1 and CDR2 sequences are SGHRS and YFSETQ. V shed 4 bases and J 6 bases; nucleotides not matched to a gene: 13. This CDR3 is built from 16 residues.

This chain uses TRBV5-1 with TRBJ1-3; perhaps TRBD1 as D (5 bases). Trimming shortened V by 3 bases and J by 2 bases, and 12 bases separated the two germline ends. This CDR3 is built from 15 residues. Germline CDR1 reads SGHRS; CDR2 reads YFSETQ. The DNA for the CDR3 is TGCGCCAGCAGCTCGGCAGGGACTGCTGGAAACACCATATATTTT. The encoded protein is CASSSAGTAGNTIYF.

This chain links TRBV5-4 with TRBJ1-5; 7 nucleotides agree with TRBD1. V lost 4 bases to trimming and J lost 4 bases; unmatched junction nucleotides: 5. The germline gives CDR1 SGHNT, CDR2 YYREEE (reference sequence). The CDR3 has 14 residues. The CDR3 DNA reads as TGTGCCAGCAGCGCTGGGACAGAAAATCAGCCCCAGCATTTT. Its protein is CASSAGTENQPQHF.

This chain uses TRBV18 with TRBJ2-2, with no clear D. Trimming took 5 bases from V and 1 from J, leaving 8 bases between them. This CDR3 is 14 amino acids long. Germline V CDR1 and CDR2: KGHSH, LQKENI. The CDR3 reads CASSGQLNTGELFF. In nucleotides, the CDR3 is TGTGCCAGCTCAGGGCAGTTGAACACCGGGGAGCTGTTTTTT. Full variable domain (outside the CDR3, taken from reference TRBV18 and TRBJ2-2): NAGVMQNPRHLVRRRGQEARLRCSPMKGHSHVYWYRQLPEEGLKFMVYLQKENIIDESGMPKERFSAEFPKEGPSILRIQQVVRGDSAAYFCASSGQLNTGELFFGEGSRLTVL.

The gene calls are TRBV27 and TRBJ2-1; D possibly corresponds to TRBD2 (6 bases). The V end lost 5 bases, the J end lost 3 bases, and 17 bases lay between the germline ends. CDR1 and CDR2 from the germline V gene are MNHEY and SMNVEV (reference sequence). CDR3 length: 16 residues. The CDR3 region is CASSALGTSFYNEQFF. CDR3 bases: TGTGCCAGCAGTGCCTTGGGCACTAGCTTCTACAATGAGCAGTTCTTC.

The rearrangement joins TRBV27 to TRBJ2-5; D perhaps matches TRBD1 (5 bases). Germline V CDR1 and CDR2: MNHEY, SMNVEV (reference sequence). The CDR3 sequence is 15 residues long. Trimming shortened V by 2 bases and J by 1 base, and 11 bases separated the two germline ends. This CDR3 is CASSLSWGSQETQYF. The CDR3 DNA reads as TGTGCCAGCAGTTTAAGCTGGGGCTCCCAAGAGACCCAGTACTTC.

In its sample, this clone was seen once. V usage is TRBV7-9 and J usage is TRBJ1-1; weak D call: TRBD1 (6 bases). CDR1 and CDR2 from the germline V gene are SEHNR and FQNEAQ (reference sequence). This CDR3 spans 14 amino acids. Trimming shortened V by 3 bases and J by 2 bases, and 10 bases separated the two germline ends. The CDR3 nucleotides are TGTGCCAGCAGCTTTAACAGGGTAAACACTGAAGCTTTCTTT. Its translation: CASSFNRVNTEAFF.

The chain uses TRBV28 and TRBJ2-7; D is possibly TRBD1 (5 bases). Trimming shortened V by 2 bases and J by 5 bases, and 10 bases separated the two germline ends. This CDR3 is built from 13 residues. Germline V gene lookup returns CDR1 MDHEN and CDR2 SYDVKM. The DNA for the CDR3 is TGTGCCAGCAGTTTACAGGCAGGGCACGAGCAGTACTTC. As protein: CASSLQAGHEQYF.

The rearrangement joins TRBV5-1 to TRBJ1-5; 7 bases agree with TRBD1. The CDR3 has 16 amino acids. Unmatched junction bases numbered 23, after V lost 4 bases and J lost 16 bases. From germline, CDR1 is SGHRS and CDR2 YFSETQ. CDR3 region: CASSPGGGDSHFSLHF. The DNA of the CDR3 is TGCGCCAGCAGCCCAGGAGGTGGGGACAGCCATTTCTCTCTCCATTTT.

This clone has just one count. The rearrangement uses TRBV5-1 and TRBJ2-5, with 7 nucleotides matching TRBD1. CDR1 and CDR2 (germline): SGHRS, YFSETQ. The CDR3 has 17 residues. The J segment lost 1 base and the V segment lost 0 bases, leaving 9 bases of the junction unmatched. DNA of the CDR3: TGCGCCAGCAGCTTGGAATGGTGGCGGACAGGCCAAGAGACCCAGTACTTC. Translated: CASSLEWWRTGQETQYF.

The chain has TRBV11-2 and TRBJ1-6, with D tentatively TRBD1 (5 bases). CDR3 length equals 16 residues. The germline gives CDR1 SGHAT, CDR2 FQNNGV. The V end was cut by 4 bases, the J end by 2 bases, with 12 bases between. Here the CDR3 reads CASSSTGPPYNSPLHF. The CDR3 coding sequence is TGTGCCAGCAGCTCAACAGGTCCCCCCTATAATTCACCCCTCCACTTT.

The J gene is TRBJ1-4, the V gene TRBV27; D is possibly TRBD1 (5 bases). The CDR3 runs 15 residues. Germline V lookup: CDR1 MNHEY, CDR2 SMNVEV (reference sequence). V lost 4 bases, J lost 0 bases, and 9 bases lay in between. CDR3 in amino acids: CASSSTVATNEKLFF. The CDR3 bases are TGTGCCAGCAGTTCGACAGTTGCAACTAATGAAAAACTGTTTTTT.